A single sample is the source of the 27 T cell receptor beta chains below, sequenced in a study of blood T cell repertoires in COVID-19. The protocol was immunoSEQ multiplex PCR, while the TCRdb copy is restricted to in-frame clones and leaves out a portion. The sample has 15,000 to 20,000 clones, around nine tenths seen once; the top ten hold 9.8%. Sequenced sample: peripheral blood. Every receptor here comes from a man aged 40-49 years with active COVID-19.

This chain uses TRBV9 with TRBJ2-3, with 9 bases lining up with TRBD1. The germline CDR1 and CDR2 sequences are SGDLS and YYNGEE. V was pared by 4 bases and J by 6 bases, with 15 bases of the junction left unmatched. CDR3 length: 17 residues. CDR3 in DNA: TGTGCCAGCAGCCCCAACCTAGGGGACAGGGAGCCCGATACGCAGTATTTT. Translated: CASSPNLGDREPDTQYF.

This chain uses TRBV12-3 or TRBV12-4 with TRBJ2-1; 9 bases fit TRBD2. V was pared by 6 bases and J by 8 bases, with 5 bases of the junction left unmatched. This CDR3 contains 13 residues. CDR3 sequence: CASSQTSGHEQFF. Written as DNA, the CDR3 is TGTGCCAGCAGCCAGACTAGCGGCCATGAGCAGTTCTTC.

The rearrangement uses TRBV5-1 and TRBJ2-1, with 13 positions matching TRBD2. V was pared by 3 bases and J by 15 bases, with 12 bases of the junction left unmatched. This CDR3 has 15 amino acids. CDR1 SGHRS and CDR2 YFSETQ come from the germline V gene. The CDR3 DNA follows: TGCGCCAGCAGCTCAGAGCCGGGACTAGCGGGAAGTGGGTTCTTC. Translating it yields CASSSEPGLAGSGFF.

The V call is TRBV27, the J call TRBJ1-2; 8 positions agree with TRBD1. Per the germline V gene, CDR1 is MNHEY and CDR2 is SMNVEV (reference sequence). V lost 0 bases and J lost 8; bases outside the gene matches: 5. CDR3 length equals 14 residues. The CDR3 nucleotides are TGTGCCAGCAGTTTATCAGGACAGGGCCACGGCTACACCTTC. Protein sequence: CASSLSGQGHGYTF.

The chain links TRBV3-1 (or the pseudogene TRBV3-2) to TRBJ2-3; tentatively, D is TRBD2 (6 bases). Germline V gene sequence: CDR1 LGHDT, CDR2 YNNKEL (reference sequence). The CDR3 loop spans 13 amino acids. The germline V and J ends were trimmed by 1 base and 10 bases, with 12 bases remaining between them. The CDR3 reads CASSQVLSGPQYF. CDR3 DNA: TGTGCCAGCAGCCAAGTACTTAGCGGTCCGCAGTATTTT.

The chain links TRBV11-3 to TRBJ1-1; D may be TRBD1 (6 bases). CDR1 SGHNT and CDR2 YENEEA come from the germline V gene. V was shortened by 3 bases and J by 4 bases, with 9 bases between the two germline ends. This CDR3 spans 13 amino acids. CDR3 protein: CASSFRGSTEAFF. CDR3 coding DNA: TGTGCCAGCAGCTTCAGGGGAAGCACTGAAGCTTTCTTT.

This clone was seen more than once but under ten times. The chain uses TRBV3-1 (or the pseudogene TRBV3-2) and TRBJ2-2; maybe TRBD2 (5 bases). CDR3 length equals 15 residues. Germline V gene lookup returns CDR1 LGHDT and CDR2 YNNKEL (reference sequence). V lost 2 bases and J lost 5, with 12 bases in between. CDR3: CASSQTGIPTGELFF. In DNA, the CDR3 is TGTGCCAGCAGCCAAACCGGGATCCCTACCGGGGAGCTGTTTTTT.

This chain links TRBV12-5 with TRBJ2-3, with TRBD2 as a possible D gene (6 bases). Germline loops: CDR1 LGHNT, CDR2 FRNRAP. This CDR3 comprises 15 residues. The V gene lost 4 bases and the J gene lost 7 bases, with 18 bases spanning the gap. The DNA for the CDR3 is TGTGCTAGTGGTTCTTTGACTAGAGGGGTCAATACGCAGTATTTT. Its protein product is CASGSLTRGVNTQYF.

The CDR3 sequence is CAISEWGREETQYF. As DNA, the CDR3 is TGTGCCATCAGTGAGTGGGGGCGGGAGGAGACCCAGTACTTC. The chain joins TRBV10-3 to TRBJ2-5, with a tentative D call TRBD2 (7 bases). Trimming took 1 base from V and 5 from J, leaving 11 bases between them. Germline V gives CDR1 ENHRY, CDR2 SYGVKD. This CDR3 has 14 residues.

The genes are TRBV7-3 and TRBJ2-1; 10 positions match TRBD2. With V trimmed by 9 bases and J by 8 bases, 13 bases remained unmatched. The CDR3 runs 15 residues. Germline V gives CDR1 SGHTA, CDR2 FQGTGA. DNA of the CDR3: TGTGCCAGTGCCAGCGGGAGGGCCTTGATGTATGAGCAGTTCTTC. It encodes CASASGRALMYEQFF.

The chain is built from TRBV6-2 or TRBV6-3 and TRBJ2-7, with 10 bases lining up with TRBD2. This CDR3 contains 16 residues. Per the germline V gene, CDR1 is MNHEY and CDR2 is SVGEGT. The V segment lost 1 base and the J segment 3 bases; nucleotides outside the gene matches: 6. In DNA form, the CDR3 reads TGTGCCAGCAGTTACTTAGGGACTAGCGAGTACTACGAGCAGTACTTC. Encoded protein: CASSYLGTSEYYEQYF.

The J gene is TRBJ1-6, the V gene TRBV13; TRBD1 might be the D (5 bases). This CDR3 comprises 15 residues. The V gene lost 4 bases and the J gene lost 7 bases, with 14 bases spanning the gap. Germline CDR1 is PRHDT and CDR2 is FYEKMQ (reference sequence). The CDR3, as DNA: TGTGCCAGCAGCTCAGAAGGGGAGGTAAATTCACCCCTCCACTTT. This codes for CASSSEGEVNSPLHF.

In the case of this clone: Its ends do not fully match the called genes, so a read error is possible. The gene calls are TRBV9 and TRBJ2-7; 14 nucleotides agree with TRBD2. The V gene's germline CDR1 is SGDLS and CDR2 YYNGEE. CDR3 size: 21 residues. CDR3 sequence (DNA): TGTGCCAGCAGCGTAGGCTTGGGGACTAGCGGGAGTGCGAGGGCCTCCCACGAGCAGTACTTC. This gives the protein CASSVGLGTSGSARASHEQYF. The full variable domain, with the rest looked up from reference TRBV9 and TRBJ2-7, is DSGVTQTPKHLITATGQRVTLRCSPRSGDLSVYWYQQSLDQGLQFLIQYYNGEERAKGNILERFSAQQFPDLHSELNLSSLELGDSALYFCASSVGLGTSGSARASHEQYFGPGTRLTVT.

This chain connects TRBV7-2 to TRBJ2-3; D not certain. V was shortened by 2 bases and J by 5 bases, with 5 bases between the two germline ends. In germline, CDR1 is SGHTA, CDR2 FQGNSA. The CDR3 length is 12 residues. CDR3 DNA: TGTGCCAGCAGCTTAACCGGAGATACGCAGTATTTT. Protein: CASSLTGDTQYF.

This sequence joins TRBV5-4 and TRBJ2-7; 7 bases map to TRBD2. This CDR3 is 13 amino acids long. J gave up 5 bases and V 4 bases, and 6 bases lay outside the gene matches. Germline V lookup: CDR1 SGHNT, CDR2 YYREEE (reference sequence). Here the CDR3 DNA reads TGTGCCAGCAGCACAAGCGGGATCGACGAGCAGTACTTC. This translates into CASSTSGIDEQYF.

The rearrangement uses TRBV30 and TRBJ2-1, with 10 bases that match TRBD2. The junction had 7 bases not matched to a gene; V was cut back by 4 bases and J by 10 bases. Germline lookup yields CDR1 GTSNPN and CDR2 SVGIG (reference sequence). The CDR3 is made up of 13 amino acids. The CDR3 here is CAWNPSGRTEQFF. In nucleotides, the CDR3 is TGTGCCTGGAACCCTAGCGGGAGAACAGAGCAGTTCTTC.

This chain links TRBV7-8 with TRBJ2-7, with unresolved D. The CDR3 length is 11 residues. Germline loops: CDR1 SGHVS, CDR2 FQNEAQ. Trimming removed 8 bases at V and 6 bases at J, with 11 bases between. The CDR3 region is CASLALREQYF. The CDR3 DNA reads TGTGCCAGCCTTGCCCTGCGCGAGCAGTACTTC.

J is TRBJ2-1 and V is TRBV7-9, with D unclear. Germline lookup yields CDR1 SEHNR and CDR2 FQNEAQ (reference sequence). CDR3 size: 14 residues. Trimming took 3 bases from V and 4 from J, leaving 10 bases between them. CDR3 DNA sequence: TGTGCCAGCAGCTTCTCTGGCCAATACAATGAGCAGTTCTTC. Amino acid sequence: CASSFSGQYNEQFF.

The chain carries TRBV4-2 and TRBJ1-5; D is perhaps TRBD1 (5 bases). Trimming shortened V by 0 bases and J by 8 bases, and 17 bases separated the two germline ends. Per the germline V gene, CDR1 is LGHNA and CDR2 is YNFKEQ. This CDR3 is built from 16 residues. The CDR3 spells CASSQESGYRGKPQHF. The CDR3 DNA reads TGTGCCAGCAGCCAAGAGTCAGGGTACCGCGGTAAGCCCCAGCATTTT.

The chain has TRBV6-2 or TRBV6-3 and TRBJ2-7; possible D gene TRBD2, 6 bases. The CDR3 extends over 16 amino acids. V lost 3 bases and J lost 1, with 16 bases in between. CDR1 is MNHEY and CDR2 is SVGEGT in the germline V gene. As DNA, the CDR3 is TGTGCCAGCAGTTATGGTTTATGGCGGGGTTCCTACGAGCAGTACTTC. It codes for CASSYGLWRGSYEQYF.

This chain connects TRBV7-2 to TRBJ1-2; no definite D call. Trimming stripped 2 bases from V and 5 bases from J, with 9 bases between. Germline V gene lookup returns CDR1 SGHTA and CDR2 FQGNSA. The CDR3 has 13 residues. DNA of the CDR3: TGTGCCAGCAGCTTATTAACAGCTTATGGCTACACCTTC. Its translation is CASSLLTAYGYTF.

The V gene is TRBV4-1, the J gene TRBJ1-3, with D unresolved. CDR3 length: 15 amino acids. Germline CDR1 is MGHRA and CDR2 is YSYEKL. Trimming took off 3 bases at V and 0 bases at J, with 9 bases between the two ends. In DNA form, the CDR3 reads TGCGCCAGCAGCCATCGGGTCCTCTCTGGAAACACCATATATTTT. It codes for CASSHRVLSGNTIYF.

This chain links TRBV11-2 with TRBJ2-4; 13 bases fit TRBD2. This CDR3 has 16 amino acids. In germline, CDR1 is SGHAT, CDR2 FQNNGV. V lost 4 bases to trimming and J lost 10 bases; unmatched junction nucleotides: 10. For the CDR3, the DNA is TGTGCCAGCAGCTCGGACGGGACTAGCGGGATGGGAATTCAGTACTTC. Translated, it gives CASSSDGTSGMGIQYF. Drawing the rest from reference TRBV11-2 and TRBJ2-4, the complete variable domain is EAGVAQSPRYKIIEKRQSVAFWCNPISGHATLYWYQQILGQGPKLLIQFQNNGVVDDSQLPKDRFSAERLKGVDSTLKIQPAKLEDSAVYLCASSSDGTSGMGIQYFGAGTRLSVL.

V gene TRBV6-2 or TRBV6-3 combines with J gene TRBJ2-5, with 7 positions matching TRBD2. Germline CDR1 and CDR2: MNHEY and SVGEGT. Trimming cost V 2 bases and J 2 bases; bases outside gene matches: 2. The CDR3 sequence is 14 residues long. This CDR3 is CASSYGGGQETQYF. CDR3 nucleotides: TGTGCCAGCAGTTACGGGGGGGGGCAAGAGACCCAGTACTTC.

This clone has a handful of counts. The CDR3 here is CAWSVQVSYEQYF. CDR3 nucleotides: TGTGCCTGGAGTGTACAGGTCTCCTACGAGCAGTACTTC. This chain links TRBV30 with TRBJ2-7, with a weak D call TRBD1 (5 bases). This CDR3 region has 13 residues. CDR1 is GTSNPN, CDR2 SVGIG, per germline (reference sequence). V lost 0 bases, J lost 0 bases, and 6 bases lay in between. Combining the CDR3 with reference TRBV30 and TRBJ2-7 gives the whole variable domain SQTIHQWPATLVQPVGSPLSLECTVEGTSNPNLYWYRQAAGRGLQLLFYSVGIGQISSEVPQNLSASRPQDRQFILSSKKLLLSDSGFYLCAWSVQVSYEQYFGPGTRLTVT.

V gene TRBV5-1 combines with J gene TRBJ2-5; D possibly corresponds to TRBD2 (6 bases). Germline V gives CDR1 SGHRS, CDR2 YFSETQ. The CDR3 covers 14 residues. Trimming stripped 1 base from V and 4 bases from J, with 11 bases between. In DNA, the CDR3 is TGCGCCAGCAGCTTGTATCAGGGAGGAGAGACCCAGTACTTC. Translation: CASSLYQGGETQYF. Filled out from reference TRBV5-1 and TRBJ2-5, the complete variable domain reads KAGVTQTPRYLIKTRGQQVTLSCSPISGHRSVSWYQQTPGQGLQFLFEYFSETQRNKGNFPGRFSGRQFSNSRSEMNVSTLELGDSALYLCASSLYQGGETQYFGPGTRLLVL.

This chain joins TRBV29-1 and TRBJ1-1; perhaps TRBD1 as D (6 bases). The CDR3 is 13 amino acids. Germline V gives CDR1 SQVTM, CDR2 ANQGSEA. V shed 2 bases and J shed 11 bases, with 18 bases lying between them. The CDR3 nucleotides are TGCAGCGTTGAAATATTAAGGCAACAGGGTGCTTTCTTT. The encoded protein is CSVEILRQQGAFF.